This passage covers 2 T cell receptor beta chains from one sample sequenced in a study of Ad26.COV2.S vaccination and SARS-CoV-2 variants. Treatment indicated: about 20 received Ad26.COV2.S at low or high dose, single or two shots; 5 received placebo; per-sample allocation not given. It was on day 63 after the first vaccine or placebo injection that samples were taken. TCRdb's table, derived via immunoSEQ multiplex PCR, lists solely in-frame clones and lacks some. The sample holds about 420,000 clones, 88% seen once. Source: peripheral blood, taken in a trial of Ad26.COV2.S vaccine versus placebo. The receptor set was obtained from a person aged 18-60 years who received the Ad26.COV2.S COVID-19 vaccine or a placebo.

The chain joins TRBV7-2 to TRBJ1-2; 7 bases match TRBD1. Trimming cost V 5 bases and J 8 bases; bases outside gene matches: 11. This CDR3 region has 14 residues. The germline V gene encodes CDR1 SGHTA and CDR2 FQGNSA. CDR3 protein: CASSRRDRLSGYTF. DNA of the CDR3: TGTGCCAGCAGCAGACGGGACAGATTATCCGGCTACACCTTC.

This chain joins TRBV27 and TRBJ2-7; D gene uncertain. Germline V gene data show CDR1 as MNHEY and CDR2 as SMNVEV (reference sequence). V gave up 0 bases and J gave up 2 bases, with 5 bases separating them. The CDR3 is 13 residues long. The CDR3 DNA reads TGTGCCAGCAGTTTATCCAGTACCTACGAGCAGTACTTC. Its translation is CASSLSSTYEQYF.